One sample yielded the 21 T cell receptor beta chains listed below, sequenced in a study of blood T cell repertoires in COVID-19. The protocol was immunoSEQ multiplex PCR, while the TCRdb copy is restricted to in-frame clones and leaves out a portion. This sample has some 170,000 clones, with about 88% found just once. Input material: peripheral blood. The receptors were gathered from a man aged 60 to 75 with active or convalescent COVID-19.

This clone is a singleton in its sample. The chain has TRBV5-1 and TRBJ2-1; 8 nucleotides align to TRBD2. Unmatched junction bases numbered 10, after V lost 1 base and J lost 4 bases. Germline values: CDR1 SGHRS, CDR2 YFSETQ. The CDR3 has 17 residues. CDR3 region: CASSLRGLAGGYNEQFF. The CDR3 nucleotides read TGCGCCAGCAGCTTGCGCGGTCTGGCGGGAGGATACAATGAGCAGTTCTTC.

J is TRBJ1-5 and V is TRBV6-5; 7 positions agree with TRBD1. CDR3 length: 16 amino acids. J was trimmed by 4 bases and V by 4 bases; bases with no gene match: 10. Germline V gene data show CDR1 as MNHEY and CDR2 as SVGAGI. The CDR3 DNA is TGTGCCAGCAGTTCCAACTGGGGACAGCCTAATCAGCCCCAGCATTTT. Its translation is CASSSNWGQPNQPQHF.

The chain has TRBV7-9 and TRBJ2-2; TRBD1 is a possible D gene (5 bases). The CDR3 has 14 residues. Germline lookup yields CDR1 SEHNR and CDR2 FQNEAQ (reference sequence). V was shortened by 4 bases and J by 1 base, with 7 bases between the two germline ends. The CDR3 region is CASSWQGNTGELFF. For the CDR3, the DNA is TGTGCCAGCAGCTGGCAGGGGAACACCGGGGAGCTGTTTTTT.

This chain joins TRBV27 and TRBJ1-6; 8 bases map to TRBD1. The CDR3 length is 14 residues. From germline, CDR1 is MNHEY and CDR2 SMNVEV (reference sequence). V shed 5 bases, J shed 10 bases, and the junction held 7 bases outside the gene matches. The CDR3 DNA is TGTGCCAGCAGTCGGACAGGGAGAGGGTCACCCCTCCACTTT. Translated: CASSRTGRGSPLHF.

This sequence joins TRBV7-2 and TRBJ2-7, with D possibly TRBD2 on 6 matching bases. Germline CDR1 is SGHTA and CDR2 is FQGNSA. CDR3 length: 14 amino acids. V shed 1 base and J shed 3 bases, with 10 bases lying between them. CDR3 nucleotide sequence: TGTGCCAGCAGCTTAGAGGTGGGAGGCTACGAGCAGTACTTC. Translating it yields CASSLEVGGYEQYF.

J is TRBJ1-5 and V is TRBV30; TRBD1 matches 7 bases. Germline values: CDR1 GTSNPN, CDR2 SVGIG (reference sequence). V was pared by 3 bases and J by 6 bases, with 8 bases of the junction left unmatched. This CDR3 comprises 14 residues. As DNA, the CDR3 is TGTGCCTGGAGCTCCGGGACAGATTCTCAGCCCCAGCATTTT. It translates to CAWSSGTDSQPQHF.

The chain recombines TRBV7-9 with TRBJ1-1; 8 nucleotides line up with TRBD1. Germline-derived CDR1 and CDR2 are SEHNR and FQNEAQ (reference sequence). The CDR3 contains 14 residues. V shed 5 bases, J shed 6 bases, and the junction held 8 bases outside the gene matches. The CDR3 spells CASSRRTGFPEAFF. The DNA of the CDR3 is TGTGCCAGCAGCCGACGGACAGGGTTCCCTGAAGCTTTCTTT.

The chain uses TRBV12-3 or TRBV12-4 and TRBJ2-5; weak D call: TRBD1 (7 bases). The CDR3 is made up of 13 amino acids. Trimming removed 6 bases from V and 5 bases from J, with 13 bases in between. CDR3 in DNA: TGTGCCAGCAGAAAGGGGGGACAGGAGACCCAGTACTTC. As protein: CASRKGGQETQYF.

This clone is a singleton in its sample. The chain uses TRBV3-1 (or the pseudogene TRBV3-2) and TRBJ2-7; D gene ambiguous. The germline V and J ends were trimmed by 3 bases and 9 bases, with 15 bases remaining between them. The CDR3 covers 13 residues. Germline CDR1 is LGHDT and CDR2 is YNNKEL (reference sequence). CDR3 protein: CASSQNYPTRQYF. The CDR3 DNA sequence: TGTGCCAGCAGCCAGAACTACCCTACGAGGCAGTACTTC.

The J gene is TRBJ2-7, the V gene TRBV18; the D gene is possibly TRBD2 (5 bases). V shed 4 bases and J shed 5 bases, with 12 bases lying between them. The CDR3 has 13 residues. Germline CDR1 reads KGHSH; CDR2 reads LQKENI. In DNA, the CDR3 is TGTGCCAGCTCACAAGGGCTGACTAACGAGCAGTACTTC. It translates to CASSQGLTNEQYF.

This CDR3 reads CASSLGGGETQYF. CDR3 DNA: TGTGCCAGCAGCTTGGGAGGGGGAGAGACCCAGTACTTC. J is TRBJ2-5 and V is TRBV5-6; the D gene is possibly TRBD1 (6 bases). Germline V CDR1 and CDR2: SGHDT, YYEEEE. CDR3 length: 13 amino acids. V was pared by 0 bases and J by 4 bases, with 7 bases between.

The rearrangement joins TRBV7-2 to TRBJ1-5; D call uncertain. Per germline, CDR1 SGHTA and CDR2 FQGNSA. The CDR3 is 15 residues long. The V end was cut by 1 base, the J end by 0 bases, with 7 bases between. CDR3 sequence reads: CASSLEQNSNQPQHF. The CDR3 DNA sequence: TGTGCCAGCAGCTTAGAACAGAATAGCAATCAGCCCCAGCATTTT. Based on the CDR3 plus reference TRBV7-2 and TRBJ1-5, the full variable domain is GAGVSQSPSNKVTEKGKDVELRCDPISGHTALYWYRQSLGQGLEFLIYFQGNSAPDKSGLPSDRFSAERTGGSVSTLTIQRTQQEDSAVYLCASSLEQNSNQPQHFGDGTRLSIL.

The chain couples TRBV5-4 to TRBJ1-4; D unclear. The CDR3 loop spans 15 amino acids. V lost 4 bases, J lost 7 bases, and 17 bases lay in between. CDR1 and CDR2 from the germline V gene are SGHNT and YYREEE (reference sequence). The CDR3 is CASSHGEGRVEKLFF. The CDR3 region has the DNA TGTGCCAGCAGCCACGGGGAAGGAAGAGTTGAAAAACTGTTTTTT.

CDR3 amino acids: CASSYPGSYEQYF. The CDR3 DNA is TGTGCCAGCAGTTATCCGGGATCGTACGAGCAGTACTTC. This chain joins TRBV27 and TRBJ2-7; D is possibly TRBD2 (5 bases). V was trimmed by 4 bases and J by 4 bases, leaving 11 bases between them. The CDR3 spans 13 residues. CDR1 MNHEY and CDR2 SMNVEV come from the germline V gene (reference sequence).

This rearrangement joins TRBV11-2 to TRBJ2-2, with TRBD1 identical over 7 bases. The CDR3 spans 15 residues. V lost 3 bases to trimming and J lost 4 bases; unmatched junction nucleotides: 5. Germline V gene lookup returns CDR1 SGHAT and CDR2 FQNNGV. DNA for the CDR3: TGTGCCAGCAGCTTTAGACAGGGCTTCACCGGGGAGCTGTTTTTT. It codes for CASSFRQGFTGELFF.

The CDR3 DNA sequence: TGTGCCAGCAGCCAAGATCTTGCGGGGGCTTGGGGCTACACCTTC. It yields the protein CASSQDLAGAWGYTF. J is TRBJ1-2 and V is TRBV4-2, with a possible D match to TRBD1 (6 bases). From germline, CDR1 is LGHNA and CDR2 YNFKEQ. V gave up 0 bases and J gave up 8 bases, with 16 bases separating them. The CDR3 is made up of 15 amino acids.

This clone was found once. The genes are TRBV11-3 and TRBJ2-7, with D perhaps matching TRBD2 (6 bases). The CDR3 spans 16 residues. V was trimmed by 0 bases and J by 5 bases, leaving 17 bases between them. Germline values: CDR1 SGHNT, CDR2 YENEEA. The CDR3 DNA follows: TGTGCCAGCAGCTTAGACAGACTAGGCGAATCTAACGAGCAGTACTTC. It translates to CASSLDRLGESNEQYF.

V and J are TRBV4-2 and TRBJ1-1; TRBD1 aligns across 7 bases. J gave up 6 bases and V 3 bases, and 10 bases lay outside the gene matches. The CDR3 has 15 amino acids. Germline lookup yields CDR1 LGHNA and CDR2 YNFKEQ. The CDR3 loop reads CASSHGVGGWSEAFF. In DNA form, the CDR3 reads TGTGCCAGCAGCCACGGAGTAGGGGGCTGGTCTGAAGCTTTCTTT.

The chain links TRBV9 to TRBJ1-1; no clear D gene. This CDR3 region has 14 residues. Germline V gives CDR1 SGDLS, CDR2 YYNGEE. The V end was cut by 0 bases, the J end by 4 bases, with 10 bases between. CDR3 nucleotides: TGTGCCAGCAGCGTAGGCGTCCGGGTCACTGAAGCTTTCTTT. Its protein is CASSVGVRVTEAFF.

The chain recombines TRBV18 with TRBJ2-7; 14 bases are shared with TRBD2. CDR3 size: 18 residues. Germline V gene sequence: CDR1 KGHSH, CDR2 LQKENI. V shed 3 bases, J shed 2 bases, and the junction held 9 bases outside the gene matches. As DNA, the CDR3 is TGTGCCAGCTCACCGTCCGGGACTAGCGGGAGTTCGCCCTACGAGCAGTACTTC. This encodes CASSPSGTSGSSPYEQYF.

The chain combines TRBV3-1 (or the pseudogene TRBV3-2) with TRBJ2-1, with 11 bases aligning to TRBD2. This CDR3 is 13 amino acids long. The germline V gene encodes CDR1 LGHDT and CDR2 YNNKEL (reference sequence). V dropped 4 bases and J dropped 10; count of bases not matched to a gene: 3. In nucleotides, the CDR3 is TGTGCCAGCAGCCTCCGGACTAGCGGGGAGCAGTTCTTC. It specifies CASSLRTSGEQFF.